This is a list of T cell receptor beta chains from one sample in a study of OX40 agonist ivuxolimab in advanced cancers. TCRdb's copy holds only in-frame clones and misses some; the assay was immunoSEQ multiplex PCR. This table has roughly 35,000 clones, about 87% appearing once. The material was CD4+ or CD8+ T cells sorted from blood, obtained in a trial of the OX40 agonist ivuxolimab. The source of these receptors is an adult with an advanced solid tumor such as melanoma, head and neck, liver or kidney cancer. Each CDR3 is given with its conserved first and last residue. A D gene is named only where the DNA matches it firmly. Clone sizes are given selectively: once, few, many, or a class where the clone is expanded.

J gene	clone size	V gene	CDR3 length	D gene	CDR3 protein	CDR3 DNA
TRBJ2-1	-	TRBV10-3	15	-	CAISLRAKGVDEQFF	TGTGCCATCAGTCTCCGGGCCAAGGGGGTTGATGAGCAGTTCTTC
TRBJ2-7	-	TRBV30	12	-	CAWSYGSYEQYF	TGTGCCTGGAGTTACGGGTCTTACGAGCAGTACTTC
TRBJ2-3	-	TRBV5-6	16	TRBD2	CASSFTSGSSTDTQYF	TGTGCCAGCAGCTTTACTAGCGGGAGTAGCACAGATACGCAGTATTTT
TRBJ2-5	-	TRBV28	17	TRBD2	CASSPTNRLAKKETQYF	TGTGCCAGCAGTCCAACCAACCGACTAGCGAAAAAAGAGACCCAGTACTTC
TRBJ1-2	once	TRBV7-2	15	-	CASSLREGSLGGYTF	TGTGCCAGCAGCCTTAGAGAAGGGAGCCTGGGTGGCTACACCTTC
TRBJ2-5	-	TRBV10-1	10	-	CASLRETQYF	TGCGCCAGCCTAAGGGAGACCCAGTACTTC
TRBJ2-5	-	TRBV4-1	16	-	CASSHGDSAALETQYF	TGCGCCAGCAGCCATGGGGACTCCGCGGCGTTGGAGACCCAGTACTTC
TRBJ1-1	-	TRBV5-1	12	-	CASSLANTEAFF	TGCGCCAGCAGCTTGGCGAACACTGAAGCTTTCTTT
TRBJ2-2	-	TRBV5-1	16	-	CASTNQPAGQSGELFF	TGCGCCAGCACCAACCAACCGGCTGGGCAAAGCGGGGAGCTGTTTTTT
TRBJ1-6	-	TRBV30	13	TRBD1	CAWGGQGNSPLHF	TGTGCCTGGGGAGGACAGGGTAATTCACCCCTCCACTTT
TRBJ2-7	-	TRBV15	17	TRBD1	CATSGFSSDRGRNEQYF	TGTGCCACCAGCGGATTTTCCTCAGACAGGGGGCGAAACGAGCAGTACTTC
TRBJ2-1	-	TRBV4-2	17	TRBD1	CASSQAATGITYNEQFF	TGTGCCAGCAGCCAAGCTGCGACAGGGATTACCTACAATGAGCAGTTCTTC
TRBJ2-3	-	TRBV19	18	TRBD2	CASSMGGPTSGSRDTQYF	TGTGCCAGTAGTATGGGGGGCCCGACTAGCGGGAGTCGAGATACGCAGTATTTT
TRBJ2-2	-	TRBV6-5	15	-	CASSYMQGITGELFF	TGTGCCAGCAGTTATATGCAGGGGATAACCGGGGAGCTGTTTTTT
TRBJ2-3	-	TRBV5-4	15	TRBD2	CASSLALAATDTQYF	TGTGCCAGCAGCTTGGCCCTAGCGGCCACAGATACGCAGTATTTT
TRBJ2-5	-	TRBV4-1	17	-	CASSQGIRGRYQETQYF	TGCGCCAGCAGCCAAGGAATCAGGGGTCGGTACCAAGAGACCCAGTACTTC
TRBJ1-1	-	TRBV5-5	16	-	CASSLVPAAMNTEAFF	TGTGCCAGCAGCTTAGTCCCGGCGGCGATGAACACTGAAGCTTTCTTT
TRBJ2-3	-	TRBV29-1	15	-	CSVRLMRGRTDTQYF	TGCAGCGTTCGGCTTATGAGGGGGAGAACAGATACGCAGTATTTT
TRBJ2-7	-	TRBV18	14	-	CASPLQAHPLEQYF	TGTGCCAGCCCCCTGCAGGCCCATCCTCTGGAGCAGTACTTC
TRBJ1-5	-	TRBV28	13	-	CASNWDTRQPQHF	TGTGCCAGCAATTGGGACACACGACAGCCCCAGCATTTT
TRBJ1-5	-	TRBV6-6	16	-	CASNPGGEFRNQPQHF	TGTGCCAGCAACCCCGGCGGGGAATTCCGCAATCAGCCCCAGCATTTT
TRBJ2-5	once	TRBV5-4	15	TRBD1	CASRDTGGGFGTQYF	TGTGCCAGCAGGGACACAGGGGGAGGCTTTGGGACCCAGTACTTC
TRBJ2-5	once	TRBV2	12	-	CASGGASETQYF	TGTGCCAGCGGAGGGGCCTCAGAGACCCAGTACTTC
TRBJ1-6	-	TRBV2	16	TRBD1	CASRKTDRVLGSPLHF	TGTGCCAGCAGGAAGACGGACAGGGTGCTAGGTTCACCCCTCCACTTT
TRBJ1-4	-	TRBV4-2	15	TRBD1	CASSENRGLNEKLFF	TGTGCCAGCAGCGAGAACAGGGGGCTCAATGAAAAACTGTTTTTT
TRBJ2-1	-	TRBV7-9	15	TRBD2	CAETSGSSTGNEQFF	TGTGCAGAGACTAGCGGGAGTTCTACAGGCAATGAGCAGTTCTTC
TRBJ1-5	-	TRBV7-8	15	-	CASSLTGGLGQPQHF	TGTGCCAGCAGCTTGACGGGGGGCTTGGGCCAGCCCCAGCATTTT
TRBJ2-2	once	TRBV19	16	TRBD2	CASLGSGGVNTGELFF	TGTGCCAGTTTAGGTAGCGGGGGGGTAAACACCGGGGAGCTGTTTTTT
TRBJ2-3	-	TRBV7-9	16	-	CASTKTGGQTSDTQYF	TGTGCCAGCACCAAAACGGGGGGACAGACATCAGATACGCAGTATTTT
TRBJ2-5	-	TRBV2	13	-	CASSVFRVETQYF	TGTGCCAGCAGTGTTTTTCGGGTGGAGACCCAGTACTTC
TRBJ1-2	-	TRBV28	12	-	CASSFRNYGYTF	TGTGCCAGCAGTTTCCGAAACTATGGCTACACCTTC
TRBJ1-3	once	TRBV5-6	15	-	CASSLVGSSGNTIYF	TGTGCCAGCAGCTTGGTGGGTAGCTCTGGAAACACCATATATTTT
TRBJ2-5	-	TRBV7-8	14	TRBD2	CASSLEGLTSGVYF	TGTGCCAGCAGCTTAGAGGGACTGACTAGCGGGGTCTACTTC
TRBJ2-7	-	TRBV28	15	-	CASSPWAPEIYEQYF	TGTGCCAGCAGCCCATGGGCCCCGGAGATCTACGAGCAGTACTTC
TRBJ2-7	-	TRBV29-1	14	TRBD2	CSVWTGLGSYEQYF	TGCAGCGTATGGACGGGACTAGGGTCCTACGAGCAGTACTTC
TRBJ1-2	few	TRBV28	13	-	CASREGTFYGYTF	TGTGCCAGCAGAGAGGGCACTTTCTATGGCTACACCTTC
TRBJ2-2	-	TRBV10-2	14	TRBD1	CATRQGPNTGELFF	TGCGCCACCCGACAGGGGCCGAACACCGGGGAGCTGTTTTTT
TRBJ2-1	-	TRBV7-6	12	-	CASSLSGYEQFF	TGTGCCAGCAGCTTAAGCGGGTATGAGCAGTTCTTC
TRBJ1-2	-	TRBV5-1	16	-	CASSHGGGLDNYGYTF	TGCGCCAGCAGCCATGGCGGGGGTTTAGATAACTATGGCTACACCTTC
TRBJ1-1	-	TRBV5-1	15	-	CASSPWTDLNTEAFF	TGCGCCAGCAGCCCTTGGACAGACTTGAACACTGAAGCTTTCTTT
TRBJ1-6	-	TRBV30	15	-	CAWSSSGQGRSPLHF	TGTGCCTGGAGTTCGTCTGGGCAGGGTCGTTCACCCCTCCACTTT
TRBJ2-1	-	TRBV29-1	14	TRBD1	CSAPAGGDGGEQFF	TGCAGCGCCCCTGCAGGGGGCGATGGGGGTGAGCAGTTCTTC
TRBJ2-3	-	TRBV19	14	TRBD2	CASSTSGGPDTQYF	TGTGCCAGTAGTACGTCGGGAGGGCCCGATACGCAGTATTTT
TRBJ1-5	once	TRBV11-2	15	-	CASSLARGGNQPQHF	TGTGCCAGCAGCTTAGCGCGGGGGGGCAATCAGCCCCAGCATTTT
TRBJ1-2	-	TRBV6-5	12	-	CASRGPNYGYTF	TGTGCCAGCCGGGGGCCTAACTATGGCTACACCTTC
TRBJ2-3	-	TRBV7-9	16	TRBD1	CASSPRTGWGADTQYF	TGTGCCAGCAGCCCCCGGACAGGGTGGGGGGCAGATACGCAGTATTTT
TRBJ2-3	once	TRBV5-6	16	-	CASSLLGGGGTDTQYF	TGTGCCAGCAGCCTCCTTGGAGGGGGGGGCACAGATACGCAGTATTTT
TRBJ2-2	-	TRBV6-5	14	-	CASSYGSVAGELFF	TGTGCCAGCAGTTACGGAAGCGTCGCCGGGGAGCTGTTTTTT
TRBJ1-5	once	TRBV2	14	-	CASSPGRQNQPQHF	TGTGCCAGCAGTCCGGGACGACAGAATCAGCCCCAGCATTTT
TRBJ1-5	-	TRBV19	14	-	CASSISRMNQPQHF	TGTGCCAGTAGTATATCACGGATGAATCAGCCCCAGCATTTT
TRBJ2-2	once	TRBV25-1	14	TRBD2	CASGGVLNTGELFF	TGTGCCAGCGGGGGGGTTTTGAACACCGGGGAGCTGTTTTTT
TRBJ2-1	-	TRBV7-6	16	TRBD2	CASSLAIGLAYNEQFF	TGTGCCAGCAGCTTAGCCATCGGACTAGCCTACAATGAGCAGTTCTTC
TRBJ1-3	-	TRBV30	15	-	CAWSVIWSSGNTIYF	TGTGCCTGGAGTGTAATCTGGAGCTCTGGAAACACCATATATTTT
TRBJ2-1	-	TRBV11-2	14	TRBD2	CASSFTSGSLEQFF	TGTGCCAGCAGCTTCACTAGCGGGAGCCTTGAGCAGTTCTTC
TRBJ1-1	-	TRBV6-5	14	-	CAAKLRDKNTEAFF	TGTGCCGCCAAGCTCCGGGACAAGAACACTGAAGCTTTCTTT
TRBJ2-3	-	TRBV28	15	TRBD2	CASSLLAGGLDTQYF	TGTGCCAGCAGCTTACTAGCGGGGGGCCTAGATACGCAGTATTTT
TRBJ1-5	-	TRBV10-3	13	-	CAISEGSDQPQHF	TGTGCCATCAGTGAGGGGTCGGATCAGCCCCAGCATTTT
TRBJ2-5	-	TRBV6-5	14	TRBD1	CASRTTGGMETQYF	TGTGCCAGCAGGACGACAGGGGGCATGGAGACCCAGTACTTC
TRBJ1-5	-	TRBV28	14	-	CASSFRMRGQPQHF	TGTGCCAGCAGTTTTCGAATGCGGGGTCAGCCCCAGCATTTT
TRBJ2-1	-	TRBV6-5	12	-	CASSTPGPEQFF	TGTGCCAGCAGCACACCGGGCCCCGAGCAGTTCTTC